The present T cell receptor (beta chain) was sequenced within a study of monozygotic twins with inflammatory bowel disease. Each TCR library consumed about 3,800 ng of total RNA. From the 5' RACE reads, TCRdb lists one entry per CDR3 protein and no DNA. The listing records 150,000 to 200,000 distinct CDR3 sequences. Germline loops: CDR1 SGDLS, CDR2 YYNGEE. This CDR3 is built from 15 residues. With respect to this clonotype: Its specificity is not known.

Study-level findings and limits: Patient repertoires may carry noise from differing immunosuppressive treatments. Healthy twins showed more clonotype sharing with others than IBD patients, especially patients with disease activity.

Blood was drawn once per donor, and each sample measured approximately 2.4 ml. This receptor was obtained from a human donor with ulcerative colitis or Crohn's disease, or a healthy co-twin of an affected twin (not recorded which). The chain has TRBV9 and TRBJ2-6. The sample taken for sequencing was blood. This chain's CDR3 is CASSPRLSGANVLTF.